This entry features one T cell receptor (beta chain) sequence. Its target is unknown. This CDR3 spans 12 amino acids. From germline, CDR1 is KGHSH and CDR2 LQKENI. With 2 bases removed from V and 7 bases from J, the gap between germline ends came to 8 bases. The sample is drawn from a study of identical twins. Study-wide results and limits: Models, which agreed with sharing between unrelated individuals, nonetheless underestimated the out-of-frame TCR alpha sharing seen in monozygotic twins.

In TCRdb, the 5' RACE reads were re-called with MiXCR into one record per CDR3 protein. Of hundreds of thousands of distinct CDR3 sequences listed, under 9% are singletons. These data also featured in a second study, about yellow fever vaccine responses in identical twins.

The sample taken for sequencing was PBMCs. This rearrangement joins TRBV18 to TRBJ1-1; D is unresolved. This TCR was recovered from a woman aged 18-29 years in good health. CDR3 in amino acids: CASSPMADEAFF. CDR3 nucleotides: TGTGCCAGCTCACCAATGGCGGATGAAGCTTTCTTT.